This T cell receptor (beta chain) originates from a study of shared clonotypes between healthy human individuals. Across the whole study: Donors were two women and three men aged 18 to 49. Study-wide points: Larger estimated richness was generally recorded for naive subsets relative to memory subsets.

Sequencing used immunoSEQ multiplex PCR; TCRdb keeps in-frame clones, though not all of them. The sample consists of about 2.2 million clones, just under 95% of them appearing once. The naive CD8 subset, CD45RO-negative cells positively selected for CCR7, excluded terminally differentiated effector memory CD45RA+ cells. This clone came up a few times. Its antigen is still unknown. Sequenced material: naive CD8+ T cells from PBMCs. This TCR came from a man younger than 35 in good health. Some clones in this sample may be carry-over from other donors' samples.

The CDR3 nucleotides read TGTGCCAGCAGCCAATATGTGAACACTGAAGCTTTCTTT. Encoded protein: CASSQYVNTEAFF. The chain combines TRBV16 with TRBJ1-1; the D is unclear. CDR1 is KGHSY and CDR2 is FQNENV in the germline V gene. The CDR3 is 13 residues long. V lost 1 base to trimming and J lost 0 bases, with 3 bases between them.